Here is one T cell receptor (beta chain) with its context. The data are from a study of shared clonotypes between healthy human individuals. In the naive CD8 group, cells lacked CD45RO and were positively selected for CCR7, so terminally differentiated effector memory CD45RA+ cells were left out. Participating donors were healthy, HIV-negative adults free of recent acute infections or vaccinations. Trimming took 7 bases from V and 5 from J; bases not matched to a gene: 11. CDR1 and CDR2 (germline): LNHDA, SQIVND (reference sequence). The CDR3 runs to 15 residues. Clones were read by immunoSEQ multiplex PCR, and TCRdb kept only the in-frame ones, dropping some. The sample shows about 2 million clones, approximately 94% of them seen only once.

The receptor comes from a young man in good health. This chain joins TRBV19 and TRBJ1-5, with 7 nucleotides matching TRBD1. Sequencing was performed on naive CD8+ T cells sorted from blood. This CDR3 is CASTNWTGFDQPQHF. Written as DNA, the CDR3 is TGTGCCAGTACCAACTGGACAGGTTTCGATCAGCCCCAGCATTTT.